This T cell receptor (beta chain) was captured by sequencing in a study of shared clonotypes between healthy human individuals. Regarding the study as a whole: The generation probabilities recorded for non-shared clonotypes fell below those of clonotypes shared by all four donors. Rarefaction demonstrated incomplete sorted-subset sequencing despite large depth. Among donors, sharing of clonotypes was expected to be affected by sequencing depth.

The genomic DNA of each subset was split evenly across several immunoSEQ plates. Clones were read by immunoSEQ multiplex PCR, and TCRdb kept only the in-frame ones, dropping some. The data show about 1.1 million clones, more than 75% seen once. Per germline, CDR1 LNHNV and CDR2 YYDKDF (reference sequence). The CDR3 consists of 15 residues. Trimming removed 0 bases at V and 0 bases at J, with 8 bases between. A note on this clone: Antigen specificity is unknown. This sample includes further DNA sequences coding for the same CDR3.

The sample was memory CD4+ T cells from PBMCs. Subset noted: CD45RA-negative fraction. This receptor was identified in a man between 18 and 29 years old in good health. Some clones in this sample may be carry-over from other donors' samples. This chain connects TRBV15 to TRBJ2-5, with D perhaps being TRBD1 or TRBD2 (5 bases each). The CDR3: CATSRDRGNQETQYF. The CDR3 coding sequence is TGTGCCACCAGCAGAGATCGGGGCAACCAAGAGACCCAGTACTTC.